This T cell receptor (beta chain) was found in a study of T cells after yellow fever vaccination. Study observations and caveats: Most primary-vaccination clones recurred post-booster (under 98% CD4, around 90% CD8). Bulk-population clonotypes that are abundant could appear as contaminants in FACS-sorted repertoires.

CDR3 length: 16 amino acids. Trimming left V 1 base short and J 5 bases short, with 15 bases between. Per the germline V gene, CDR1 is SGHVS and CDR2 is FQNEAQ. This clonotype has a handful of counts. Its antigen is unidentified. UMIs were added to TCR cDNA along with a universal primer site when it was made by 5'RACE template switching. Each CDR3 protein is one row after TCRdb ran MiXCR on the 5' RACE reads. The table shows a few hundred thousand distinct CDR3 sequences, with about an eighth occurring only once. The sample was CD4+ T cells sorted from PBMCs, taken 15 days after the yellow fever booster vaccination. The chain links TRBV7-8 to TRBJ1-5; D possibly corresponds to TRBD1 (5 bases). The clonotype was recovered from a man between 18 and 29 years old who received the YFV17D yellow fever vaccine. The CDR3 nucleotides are TGTGCCAGCAGCTTAGATCGTACAGGCCGGTATCAGCCCCAGCATTTT. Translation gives CASSLDRTGRYQPQHF.